Each of the 12 T cell receptor beta chains below was sequenced from the same sample in a study of blood T cells in healthy people across ages. Alongside a J-beta primer mix, a sample-barcoded 5' primer served in a second PCR lasting about 7 to 12 cycles. TCRdb re-called the 5' RACE reads through MiXCR, storing one row per CDR3 protein. The sample carries hundreds of thousands of distinct CDR3 sequences, around two fifths recorded once. The specimen sequenced was blood. The source is a man at least 80 years old in good health.

This chain links TRBV29-1 with TRBJ1-2, with D perhaps matching TRBD1 (6 bases). Trimming stripped 1 base from V and 7 bases from J, with 10 bases between. Germline assignment: CDR1 SQVTM and CDR2 ANQGSEA. The CDR3 spans 12 residues. CDR3 coding DNA: TGCAGCGTTGAAGTAGGAGGGGGTGGCTACACCTTC. Residues: CSVEVGGGGYTF.

The J gene is TRBJ1-1, the V gene TRBV20-1, with a tentative D call TRBD1 (5 bases). The CDR3 runs 15 residues. Germline CDR1 reads DFQATT; CDR2 reads SNEGSKA (reference sequence). Trimming removed 3 bases at V and 7 bases at J, with 21 bases between. CDR3 in amino acids: CSASGPGGMGGEAFF. Written as DNA, the CDR3 is TGCAGTGCTAGCGGCCCGGGGGGGATGGGGGGTGAAGCTTTCTTT.

J is TRBJ2-1 and V is TRBV20-1; D gene uncertain. The V end lost 3 bases, the J end lost 8 bases, and 8 bases lay between the germline ends. This CDR3 comprises 11 residues. Germline assignment: CDR1 DFQATT and CDR2 SNEGSKA (reference sequence). DNA of the CDR3: TGCAGTGCTAGGGACGCTCATGAGCAGTTCTTC. This translates into CSARDAHEQFF.

The J gene is TRBJ2-2, the V gene TRBV4-1; 9 bases line up with TRBD1. This CDR3 is built from 15 residues. Germline CDR1 MGHRA, CDR2 YSYEKL. V lost 7 bases and J lost 1; bases outside the gene matches: 4. The DNA of the CDR3 is TGCGCCAGCAAACCGGGACAGGGGAACACCGGGGAGCTGTTTTTT. This sequence encodes CASKPGQGNTGELFF.

This clonotype was observed a handful of times. J is TRBJ2-5 and V is TRBV20-1; tentatively, D is TRBD2 (5 bases). CDR3 length equals 14 residues. V was cut by 5 bases and J by 2 bases, with 15 bases left in between. Per the germline V gene, CDR1 is DFQATT and CDR2 is SNEGSKA (reference sequence). The CDR3 bases are TGCAGTGCTGAGCCCCGGACTGGACAAGAGACCCAGTACTTC. Translating it yields CSAEPRTGQETQYF.

The chain is built from TRBV5-1 and TRBJ2-5; the match to TRBD2 covers 8 bases. Germline trimming cut 0 bases from V and 2 bases from J; bases unmatched to any gene: 15. Germline CDR1 and CDR2: SGHRS and YFSETQ. This CDR3 region has 19 residues. CDR3 loop: CASSLEGLAGIRMQETQYF. The DNA of the CDR3 is TGCGCCAGCAGCTTGGAGGGGTTAGCGGGAATACGAATGCAAGAGACCCAGTACTTC.

In this sample, this clonotype turned up a few times. The chain couples TRBV7-6 to TRBJ2-5; 7 bases line up with TRBD2. Per the germline V gene, CDR1 is SGHVS and CDR2 is FNYEAQ. This CDR3 has 14 amino acids. With 1 base clipped from V and 11 bases from J, the junction kept 10 bases outside the gene matches. The CDR3 reads CASSLGGTTREQYF. CDR3 DNA: TGTGCCAGCAGCTTAGGGGGGACTACGAGGGAGCAGTACTTC.

The rearrangement joins TRBV12-3 or TRBV12-4 to TRBJ2-7; D unresolved. V was pared by 2 bases and J by 2 bases, with 13 bases between. The CDR3 is made up of 15 amino acids. CDR3 sequence reads: CASSLNSAITYEQYF. CDR3 coding DNA: TGTGCCAGCAGTTTAAATAGTGCCATCACCTACGAGCAGTACTTC.

The chain recombines TRBV2 with TRBJ2-5, with 11 bases that match TRBD2. The CDR3 consists of 14 residues. Looked up from germline, CDR1 is SNHLY and CDR2 is FYNNEI. Trimming cost V 10 bases and J 1 base; bases outside gene matches: 5. CDR3 residues: CATILAGAQETQYF. Here the CDR3 DNA reads TGTGCCACCATACTAGCGGGGGCCCAAGAGACCCAGTACTTC.

V gene TRBV7-2 combines with J gene TRBJ2-3; a weak D match, TRBD1 (5 bases). Trimming removed 4 bases from V and 2 bases from J, with 16 bases in between. Looked up from germline, CDR1 is SGHTA and CDR2 is FQGNSA. The CDR3 is 16 residues long. The CDR3 reads CASSSPEGVFTDTQYF. The DNA of the CDR3 is TGTGCCAGCAGCTCCCCCGAAGGGGTTTTCACAGATACGCAGTATTTT.

The chain has TRBV30 and TRBJ2-1; TRBD2 is a possible D gene (6 bases). The V end was cut by 2 bases, the J end by 4 bases, with 18 bases between. This CDR3 has 16 residues. Germline V gene lookup returns CDR1 GTSNPN and CDR2 SVGIG (reference sequence). CDR3 region: CAWSFLGGIGYNEQFF. Here the CDR3 DNA reads TGTGCCTGGAGTTTCCTAGGAGGGATAGGTTACAATGAGCAGTTCTTC. Using reference TRBV30 and TRBJ2-1 for the parts outside the CDR3, the full variable domain is SQTIHQWPATLVQPVGSPLSLECTVEGTSNPNLYWYRQAAGRGLQLLFYSVGIGQISSEVPQNLSASRPQDRQFILSSKKLLLSDSGFYLCAWSFLGGIGYNEQFFGPGTRLTVL.

This clonotype appeared many times. The chain employs TRBV18 and TRBJ2-7; 12 bases agree with TRBD1. Germline V gene sequence: CDR1 KGHSH, CDR2 LQKENI. This CDR3 is 14 amino acids long. V trimming: 7 bases; J trimming: 6 bases; junction bases outside the gene matches: 7. CDR3 DNA sequence: TGTGCCAGCTTCGCTCCGGGACAGGGGGCCGAGCAGTACTTC. This sequence encodes CASFAPGQGAEQYF. Filled out from reference TRBV18 and TRBJ2-7, the complete variable domain reads NAGVMQNPRHLVRRRGQEARLRCSPMKGHSHVYWYRQLPEEGLKFMVYLQKENIIDESGMPKERFSAEFPKEGPSILRIQQVVRGDSAAYFCASFAPGQGAEQYFGPGTRLTVT.